Listed below are T cell receptor beta chains from one sample, sequenced in a study of identifying expanded T cells in peripheral blood. The table came from immunoSEQ multiplex PCR; TCRdb's copy has only in-frame clones and leaves some out. In the table there are 75,000 to 95,000 clones, more than 75% of which are singletons. The specimen sequenced was blood. The receptors originated from a person aged 18 to 69 in good health. Each CDR3 is given with its conserved first and last residue. A D gene is named only where the DNA matches it firmly. The size field is filled for only some rows; it gives once, few, many or a size class.

clone size: once; V gene: TRBV5-5; J gene: TRBJ2-3; D gene: .; CDR3 protein: CASSSYRETDTQYF; CDR3 DNA: TGTGCCAGCAGCAGCTACAGGGAAACAGATACGCAGTATTTT
clone size: .; V gene: TRBV7-2; J gene: TRBJ1-2; D gene: .; CDR3 protein: CASSLANGPRYGYTF; CDR3 DNA: TGTGCCAGCAGCTTAGCTAATGGCCCTCGATATGGCTACACCTTC
clone size: few; V gene: TRBV7-2; J gene: TRBJ1-3; D gene: .; CDR3 protein: CASSPKAGRSGNTIYF; CDR3 DNA: TGTGCCAGCAGCCCCAAAGCAGGACGCTCTGGAAACACCATATATTTT
clone size: .; V gene: TRBV19; J gene: TRBJ1-1; D gene: .; CDR3 protein: CASNTGTLNTEAFF; CDR3 DNA: TGTGCCAGCAACACCGGGACCCTGAACACTGAAGCTTTCTTT
clone size: .; V gene: TRBV6-5; J gene: TRBJ2-3; D gene: .; CDR3 protein: CASSYSSTSSDTQYF; CDR3 DNA: TGTGCCAGCAGTTACTCGTCGACTAGTTCGGATACGCAGTATTTT
clone size: .; V gene: TRBV6-5; J gene: TRBJ2-2; D gene: TRBD1; CDR3 protein: CASSYGRQGTGELFF; CDR3 DNA: TGTGCCAGCAGTTACGGCAGACAGGGAACCGGGGAGCTGTTTTTT
clone size: .; V gene: TRBV11-1; J gene: TRBJ2-2; D gene: .; CDR3 protein: CASSLRTGELFF; CDR3 DNA: TGTGCCAGCAGCTTAAGGACCGGGGAGCTGTTTTTT
clone size: .; V gene: TRBV6-1; J gene: TRBJ2-2; D gene: .; CDR3 protein: CASSEIGHYTGELFF; CDR3 DNA: TGTGCCAGCAGTGAGATCGGGCATTACACCGGGGAGCTGTTTTTT
clone size: .; V gene: TRBV6-8; J gene: TRBJ1-6; D gene: TRBD1; CDR3 protein: CASSYGTGYSPLHF; CDR3 DNA: TGTGCCAGCAGTTACGGGACAGGGTATTCACCCCTCCACTTT
clone size: .; V gene: TRBV5-4; J gene: TRBJ1-5; D gene: .; CDR3 protein: CASSYGGGENQPQHF; CDR3 DNA: TGTGCCAGCAGCTACGGGGGCGGGGAGAATCAGCCCCAGCATTTT
clone size: .; V gene: TRBV5-1; J gene: TRBJ2-2; D gene: .; CDR3 protein: CASTTNTGELFF; CDR3 DNA: TGCGCCAGCACGACCAACACCGGGGAGCTGTTTTTT
clone size: .; V gene: TRBV27; J gene: TRBJ1-1; D gene: .; CDR3 protein: CASSFGTGMTEAFF; CDR3 DNA: TGTGCCAGCAGTTTCGGAACAGGGATGACTGAAGCTTTCTTT
clone size: few; V gene: TRBV4-1; J gene: TRBJ1-2; D gene: .; CDR3 protein: CASSHRPTDPLGYTF; CDR3 DNA: TGCGCCAGCAGCCATAGACCCACAGATCCCCTGGGCTACACCTTC
clone size: .; V gene: TRBV9; J gene: TRBJ1-5; D gene: .; CDR3 protein: CASSVDAGEGNQPQHF; CDR3 DNA: TGTGCCAGCAGCGTAGATGCAGGGGAGGGCAATCAGCCCCAGCATTTT
clone size: .; V gene: TRBV14; J gene: TRBJ2-1; D gene: .; CDR3 protein: CASRGGVYNEQFF; CDR3 DNA: TGTGCCAGCCGCGGCGGGGTCTACAATGAGCAGTTCTTC